This TCR beta chain is from a study of CD8+ T cells in alopecia areata. The CDR3 sequence is 14 residues long. J lost 7 bases, V lost 8 bases, and 10 bases had no gene match. Germline V gene sequence: CDR1 SQVTM, CDR2 ANQGSEA. RNA was isolated and reverse transcribed to cDNA, the sequencing template. Libraries were prepared by immunoSEQ multiplex PCR; TCRdb keeps only in-frame clonotypes and omits some of them. The table has roughly 120,000 clones, roughly 69% seen once. Overall study findings and caveats: Across lesional scalp, and particularly alopecia totalis/universalis, clonality surpassed that of normal scalp. Although TCR sharing was seen in mice, sharing across patients was less clear, possibly for HLA-related reasons.

The authors sorted CD4+ and CD8+ T cells from PBMCs. This clone has just a few counts. The antigen is undetermined. The material sequenced was CD4+ T cells sorted from blood. The clonotype comes from a human donor in good health. The chain couples TRBV29-1 to TRBJ2-5; 13 nucleotides line up with TRBD2. The DNA of the CDR3 is TGCAGCACCCGGACTAGCGGGGGACGCGGGACCCAGTACTTC. Protein sequence: CSTRTSGGRGTQYF. Variable domain in full (rest from reference TRBV29-1 and TRBJ2-5): SAVISQKPSRDICQRGTSLTIQCQVDSQVTMMFWYRQQPGQSLTLIATANQGSEATYESGFVIDKFPISRPNLTFSTLTVSNMSPEDSSIYLCSTRTSGGRGTQYFGPGTRLLVL.